This is a list of T cell receptor beta chains from one sample in a study of blood T cell dynamics during melanoma immunotherapy. Sequencing used immunoSEQ multiplex PCR; TCRdb keeps in-frame clones, though not all of them. The table includes roughly 23,000 clones, under 90% detected once. The sequences come from blood, collected from a patient treated with checkpoint blockade. All receptors come from a human donor with melanoma. Both conserved end residues are part of each CDR3. The D gene is left open where the match is weak. The size field is filled for only some rows; it gives once, few, many or a size class.

d_call: TRBD2
clone_size: NA
j_call: TRBJ2-5
v_call: TRBV4-2
cdr3_nt: TGTGCCAGGGGCCGATCCGGGACTAGCGGGGTAGGGTCACAAGAGACCCAGTACTTC
cdr3_aa: CARGRSGTSGVGSQETQYF

d_call: TRBD2
clone_size: NA
j_call: TRBJ2-5
v_call: TRBV9
cdr3_nt: TGTGCCAGCAGCCCCTTGCGGGGGGGAGGAGAGACCCAGTACTTC
cdr3_aa: CASSPLRGGGETQYF

d_call: TRBD2
clone_size: NA
j_call: TRBJ2-1
v_call: TRBV5-6
cdr3_nt: TGTGCCAGCAGCCCCCCCGTTGGCGGGAGGGCCAGAGGCTGGGAGCAGTTCTTC
cdr3_aa: CASSPPVGGRARGWEQFF

d_call: TRBD1
clone_size: NA
j_call: TRBJ1-2
v_call: TRBV5-6
cdr3_nt: TGTGCCAGCAGCTTGCCCGGGACAGTCTCAGGCTACACCTTC
cdr3_aa: CASSLPGTVSGYTF

d_call: NA
clone_size: once
j_call: TRBJ1-4
v_call: TRBV5-1
cdr3_nt: TGCGCCAGCAGCCCTAGCCCAGGTTCTAATGAAAAACTGTTTTTT
cdr3_aa: CASSPSPGSNEKLFF

d_call: NA
clone_size: NA
j_call: TRBJ1-2
v_call: TRBV2
cdr3_nt: TGTGCCAGCAGTGAAGGGGCGGGGGACTATGGCTACACCTTC
cdr3_aa: CASSEGAGDYGYTF

d_call: NA
clone_size: NA
j_call: TRBJ2-1
v_call: TRBV5-4
cdr3_nt: TGTGCCAGCAGCCGCGACCCACCGGGACTTAGCTTCGATGAGCAGTTCTTC
cdr3_aa: CASSRDPPGLSFDEQFF

d_call: NA
clone_size: NA
j_call: TRBJ1-1
v_call: TRBV21-1
cdr3_nt: TGTGCCAGCAGTCTACAGGTTGAAGCTTTCTTT
cdr3_aa: CASSLQVEAFF

d_call: NA
clone_size: NA
j_call: TRBJ1-2
v_call: TRBV19
cdr3_nt: TGTGCCAGTAGTGCCCATGGCTACACCTTC
cdr3_aa: CASSAHGYTF

d_call: TRBD1
clone_size: NA
j_call: TRBJ1-5
v_call: TRBV7-9
cdr3_nt: TGTGCCAGCAGCCACTCCGGGACAGGGCTTTTTCAGCCCCAGCATTTT
cdr3_aa: CASSHSGTGLFQPQHF

d_call: TRBD2
clone_size: NA
j_call: TRBJ2-7
v_call: TRBV7-9
cdr3_nt: TGTGCCAGCAGCTTAGTAGGTGGTAGCGGGTCCTACGAGCAGTACTTC
cdr3_aa: CASSLVGGSGSYEQYF

d_call: NA
clone_size: NA
j_call: TRBJ2-1
v_call: TRBV9
cdr3_nt: TGTGCCAGCAGCGTAGTTGCCCTACAGTCCTCCTACAATGAGCAGTTCTTC
cdr3_aa: CASSVVALQSSYNEQFF

d_call: NA
clone_size: NA
j_call: TRBJ1-2
v_call: TRBV6-5
cdr3_nt: TGTGCCAGCAGTTACTGGGCCAACTATGGCTACACCTTC
cdr3_aa: CASSYWANYGYTF

d_call: NA
clone_size: NA
j_call: TRBJ2-7
v_call: TRBV19
cdr3_nt: TGTGCCAGTAGTATAGGGGCACAGGGTCTGGCCGAGCAGTACTTC
cdr3_aa: CASSIGAQGLAEQYF

d_call: NA
clone_size: NA
j_call: TRBJ2-7
v_call: TRBV6-5
cdr3_nt: TGTGCCAGCAGTTACCTTCGCGAGCAGTACTTC
cdr3_aa: CASSYLREQYF

d_call: TRBD2
clone_size: NA
j_call: TRBJ2-5
v_call: TRBV10-3
cdr3_nt: TGTGCCATCAGTGATCGGGGGGGGCAAGAGACCCAGTACTTC
cdr3_aa: CAISDRGGQETQYF

d_call: TRBD1
clone_size: NA
j_call: TRBJ2-7
v_call: TRBV5-1
cdr3_nt: TGCGCCAGCAGCTCTTCAGGGGGCGAGCAGTACTTC
cdr3_aa: CASSSSGGEQYF

d_call: NA
clone_size: NA
j_call: TRBJ2-3
v_call: TRBV7-3
cdr3_nt: TGTGCCAGCAGCTTAAGGGGGAGTGTATCTAGCTCTAGCACAAATACGCAGTATTTT
cdr3_aa: CASSLRGSVSSSSTNTQYF